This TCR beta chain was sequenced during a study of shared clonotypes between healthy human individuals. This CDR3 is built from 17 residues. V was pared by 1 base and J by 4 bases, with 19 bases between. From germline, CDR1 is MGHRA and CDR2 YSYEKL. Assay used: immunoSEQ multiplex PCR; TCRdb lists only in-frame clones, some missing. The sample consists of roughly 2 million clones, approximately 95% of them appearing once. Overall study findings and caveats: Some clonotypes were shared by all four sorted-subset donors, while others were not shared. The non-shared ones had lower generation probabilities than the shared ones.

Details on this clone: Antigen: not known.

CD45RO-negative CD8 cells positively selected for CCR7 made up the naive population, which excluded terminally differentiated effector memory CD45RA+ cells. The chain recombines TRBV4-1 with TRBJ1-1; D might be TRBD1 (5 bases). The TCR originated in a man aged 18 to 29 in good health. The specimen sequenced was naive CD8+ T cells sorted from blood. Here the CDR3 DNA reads TGCGCCAGCAGCCAAGCCCTCGGGGCATATTCTACCACTGAAGCTTTCTTT. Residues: CASSQALGAYSTTEAFF.